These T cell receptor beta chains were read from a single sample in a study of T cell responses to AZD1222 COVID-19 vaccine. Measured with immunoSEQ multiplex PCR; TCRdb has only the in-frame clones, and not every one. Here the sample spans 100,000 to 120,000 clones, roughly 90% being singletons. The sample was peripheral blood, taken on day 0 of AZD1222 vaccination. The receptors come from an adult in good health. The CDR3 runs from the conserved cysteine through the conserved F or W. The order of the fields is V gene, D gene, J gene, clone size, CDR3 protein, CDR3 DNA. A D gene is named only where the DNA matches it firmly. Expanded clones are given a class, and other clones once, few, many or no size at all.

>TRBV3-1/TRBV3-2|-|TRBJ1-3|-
CASSEAWADGNTIYF
TGTGCCAGCAGCGAGGCTTGGGCGGACGGAAACACCATATATTTT
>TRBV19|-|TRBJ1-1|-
CASSNFEAFF
TGTGCCAGTAGTAACTTTGAAGCTTTCTTT
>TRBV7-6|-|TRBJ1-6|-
CASSGDGGDNSPLHF
TGTGCCAGCAGCGGTGACGGAGGAGATAATTCACCCCTCCACTTT
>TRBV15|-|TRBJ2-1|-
CATSRDRHTPQFF
TGTGCCACCAGCAGAGATCGGCACACCCCTCAGTTCTTC
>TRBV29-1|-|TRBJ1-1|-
CSVEGGLTEAFF
TGCAGCGTTGAGGGGGGGCTCACTGAAGCTTTCTTT
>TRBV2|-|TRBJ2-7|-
CASYQGQGNYEQYF
TGTGCCAGCTACCAGGGGCAGGGAAACTACGAGCAGTACTTC
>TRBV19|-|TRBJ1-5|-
CASSPGPNQPQHF
TGTGCCAGTAGTCCAGGCCCCAATCAGCCCCAGCATTTT
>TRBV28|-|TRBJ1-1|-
CASSFVSGANTEAFF
TGTGCCAGCAGTTTCGTCTCGGGGGCGAACACTGAAGCTTTCTTT
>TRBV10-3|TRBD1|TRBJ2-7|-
CAISETGGAEQYF
TGTGCCATCAGTGAGACAGGGGGCGCCGAGCAGTACTTC
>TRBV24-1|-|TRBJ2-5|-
CATRGGAQETQYF
TGTGCCACCCGAGGGGGGGCCCAGGAGACCCAGTACTTC
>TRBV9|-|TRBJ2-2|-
CASSPTPQAGELFF
TGTGCCAGCAGCCCGACCCCTCAAGCCGGGGAGCTGTTTTTT
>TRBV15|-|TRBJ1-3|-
CATSRDTLAGNTIYF
TGTGCCACCAGCAGAGATACCCTGGCCGGAAACACCATATATTTT
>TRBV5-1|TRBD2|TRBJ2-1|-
CASSSGGGSYNEQFF
TGCGCCAGCAGCTCCGGCGGGGGCTCCTACAATGAGCAGTTCTTC
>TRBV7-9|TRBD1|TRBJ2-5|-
CASSLVSGTATQYF
TGTGCCAGCAGCTTAGTCTCAGGGACAGCGACCCAGTACTTC
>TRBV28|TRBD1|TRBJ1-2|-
CASSPRTGPMWGYTF
TGTGCCAGCAGCCCCCGGACAGGGCCGATGTGGGGCTACACCTTC
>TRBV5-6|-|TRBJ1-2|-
CASSLPRIGGYTF
TGTGCCAGCAGCCTCCCAAGGATTGGCGGCTACACCTTC
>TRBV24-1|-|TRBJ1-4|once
CATSDLNQEGKLFF
TGTGCCACCAGTGATTTGAACCAGGAGGGAAAACTGTTTTTT
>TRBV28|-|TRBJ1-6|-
CASSGSQRYNSPLHF
TGTGCCAGCAGTGGGAGCCAAAGATATAATTCACCCCTCCACTTT
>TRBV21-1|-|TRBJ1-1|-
CASSGRTGGPEGTEAFF
TGTGCCAGCAGCGGACGGACAGGGGGCCCTGAGGGCACTGAAGCTTTCTTT
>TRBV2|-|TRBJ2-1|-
CASSGRAGALEQFF
TGTGCCAGCAGTGGTCGCGCGGGGGCTCTTGAGCAGTTCTTC
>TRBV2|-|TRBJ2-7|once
CASSVSRSIGSYEQYF
TGTGCCAGCAGCGTATCCAGATCCATCGGCTCCTACGAGCAGTACTTC
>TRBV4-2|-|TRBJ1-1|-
CASSQDWDPIRTEAFF
TGTGCCAGCAGCCAAGATTGGGATCCTATTCGCACTGAAGCTTTCTTT
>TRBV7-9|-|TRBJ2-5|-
CASSLPRAETQYF
TGTGCCAGCAGCTTACCCAGGGCAGAGACCCAGTACTTC
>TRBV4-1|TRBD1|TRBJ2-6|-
CASSPGQGAGANVLTF
TGCGCCAGCAGCCCCGGACAGGGGGCTGGGGCCAACGTCCTGACTTTC
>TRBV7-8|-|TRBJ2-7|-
CASSLDTLYEQYF
TGTGCCAGCAGCCTGGACACCCTCTACGAGCAGTACTTC
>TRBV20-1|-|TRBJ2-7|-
CSASVRPSSLEGHEQYF
TGCAGTGCTAGTGTTAGGCCTAGCAGCTTAGAAGGCCACGAGCAGTACTTC
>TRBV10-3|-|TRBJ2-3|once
CAISESDGWDTQYF
TGTGCCATCAGTGAGTCCGACGGGTGGGATACGCAGTATTTT
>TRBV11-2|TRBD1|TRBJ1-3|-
CASSKQGTSGNTIYF
TGTGCCAGCAGCAAACAGGGGACCTCTGGAAACACCATATATTTT
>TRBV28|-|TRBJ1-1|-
CASSLGGGGSTEAFF
TGTGCCAGCAGTTTAGGAGGGGGAGGGAGCACTGAAGCTTTCTTT
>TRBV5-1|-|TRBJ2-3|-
CASSSGQTDTQYF
TGCGCCAGCAGCTCAGGACAGACAGATACGCAGTATTTT
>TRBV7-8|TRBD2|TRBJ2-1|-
CASSSTKLTSGGSSSYNEQFF
TGTGCCAGCAGCTCGACAAAATTAACTAGCGGGGGCTCGTCCTCCTACAATGAGCAGTTCTTC
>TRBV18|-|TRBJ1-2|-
CASSRDSPDYGYTF
TGTGCCAGCTCACGCGACAGCCCTGACTATGGCTACACCTTC